Given below is one TCR beta chain in context. TCRdb redid the calling of the PCR reads with MiXCR, one entry per CDR3 protein. The sample shows 400,000 to 600,000 distinct CDR3 sequences, approximately 25% of them seen only once. Germline V CDR1 and CDR2: SGDLS, YYNGEE. The V and J ends lost 4 bases and 1 base, in that order; junction bases with no gene match: 15. The CDR3 runs 20 residues. These data are taken from a study of molecular identifiers for immune sequencing clone quantification. This receptor was obtained from a human donor in good health. Some libraries in this study had Jurkat cell RNA spiked in. The sample comprised naive CD8+ T cells from blood, with Jurkat cell RNA spiked in. Subset: FACS-sorted CD8+CD4-CCR7+CD45RA+ naive T cells. The V gene is TRBV9, the J gene TRBJ2-1; 12 bases line up with TRBD2. CDR3 nucleotide sequence: TGTGCCAGCAGCACACCCGCCAGGACTAGCGGGATTGGGTCCTACAATGAGCAGTTCTTC. Protein sequence: CASSTPARTSGIGSYNEQFF.